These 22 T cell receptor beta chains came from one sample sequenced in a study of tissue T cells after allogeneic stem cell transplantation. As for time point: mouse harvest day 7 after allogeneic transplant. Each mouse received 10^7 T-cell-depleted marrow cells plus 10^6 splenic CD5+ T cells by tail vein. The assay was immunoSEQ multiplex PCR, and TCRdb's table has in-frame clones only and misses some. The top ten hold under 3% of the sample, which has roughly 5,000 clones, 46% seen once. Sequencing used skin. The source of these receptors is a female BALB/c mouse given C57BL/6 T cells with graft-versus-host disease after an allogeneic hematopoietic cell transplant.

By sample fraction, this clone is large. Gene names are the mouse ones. CDR3 DNA, as far as it was read: TGTGCCAGCTCCTGGACTGGGGGGAGTGAACAGTAC. Encoded protein: CASSWTGGSEQY. The full CDR3 is CASSWTGGSEQYF. The chain combines TRBV12-1 with TRBJ2-7, with 11 positions matching TRBD2. The read ends 1 residue early relative to the CDR3; the germline J gene fills the gap. J gave up 6 bases and V 4 bases, and 4 bases lay outside the gene matches. Germline loops: CDR1 SGHSN, CDR2 HYEKVE. CDR3 length equals 13 residues.

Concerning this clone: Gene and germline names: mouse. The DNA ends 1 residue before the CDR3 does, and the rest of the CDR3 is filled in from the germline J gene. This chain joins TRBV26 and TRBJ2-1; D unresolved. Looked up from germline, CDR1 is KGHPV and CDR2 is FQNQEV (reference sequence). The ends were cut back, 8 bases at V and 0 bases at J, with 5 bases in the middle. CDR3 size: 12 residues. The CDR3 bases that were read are TGTGCCAGCTACAATAACTATGCTGAGCAGTTC. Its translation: CASYNNYAEQF. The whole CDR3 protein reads CASYNNYAEQFF.

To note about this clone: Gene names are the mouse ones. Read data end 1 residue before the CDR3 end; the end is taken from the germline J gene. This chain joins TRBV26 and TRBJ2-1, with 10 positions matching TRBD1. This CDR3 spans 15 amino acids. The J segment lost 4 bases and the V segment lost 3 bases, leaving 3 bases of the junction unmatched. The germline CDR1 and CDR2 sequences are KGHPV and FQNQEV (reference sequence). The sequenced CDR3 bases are TGTGCCAGCAGTCTTCCGGGACAGGGGTATGCTGAGCAGTTC. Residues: CASSLPGQGYAEQF. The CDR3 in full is CASSLPGQGYAEQFF.

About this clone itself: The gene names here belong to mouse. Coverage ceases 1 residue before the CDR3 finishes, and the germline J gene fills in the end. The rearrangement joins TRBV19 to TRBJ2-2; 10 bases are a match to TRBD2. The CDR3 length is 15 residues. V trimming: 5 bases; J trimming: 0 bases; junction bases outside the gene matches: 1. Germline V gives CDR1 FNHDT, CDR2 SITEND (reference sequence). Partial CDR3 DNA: TGTGCCAGCAGAACTGGGGGGGCAAACACCGGGCAGCTCTAC. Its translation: CASRTGGANTGQLY. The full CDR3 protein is CASRTGGANTGQLYF.

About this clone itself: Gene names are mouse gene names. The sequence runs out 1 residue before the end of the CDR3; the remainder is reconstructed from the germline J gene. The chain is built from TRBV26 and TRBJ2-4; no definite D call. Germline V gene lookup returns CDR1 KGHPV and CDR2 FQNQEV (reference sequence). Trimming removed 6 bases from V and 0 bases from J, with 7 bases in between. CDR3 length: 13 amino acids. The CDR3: CASRPNSQNTLYF. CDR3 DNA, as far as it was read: TGTGCCAGCAGGCCTAATAGTCAAAACACCTTGTAC.

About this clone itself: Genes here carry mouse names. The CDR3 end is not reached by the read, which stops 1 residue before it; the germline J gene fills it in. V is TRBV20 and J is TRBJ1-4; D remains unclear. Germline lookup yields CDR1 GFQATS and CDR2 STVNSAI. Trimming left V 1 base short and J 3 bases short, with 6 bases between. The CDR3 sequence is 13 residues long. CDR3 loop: CGARGAPNERLFF. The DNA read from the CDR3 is TGTGGTGCTAGGGGGGCCCCCAACGAAAGATTATTT.

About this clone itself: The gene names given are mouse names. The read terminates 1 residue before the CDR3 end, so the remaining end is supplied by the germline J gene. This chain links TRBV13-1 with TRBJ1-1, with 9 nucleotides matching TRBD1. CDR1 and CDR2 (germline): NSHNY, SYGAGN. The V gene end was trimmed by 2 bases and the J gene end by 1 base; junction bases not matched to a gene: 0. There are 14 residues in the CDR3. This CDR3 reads CASSEDRGNTEVFF. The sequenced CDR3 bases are TGTGCCAGCAGTGAGGACAGGGGAAACACAGAAGTCTTC.

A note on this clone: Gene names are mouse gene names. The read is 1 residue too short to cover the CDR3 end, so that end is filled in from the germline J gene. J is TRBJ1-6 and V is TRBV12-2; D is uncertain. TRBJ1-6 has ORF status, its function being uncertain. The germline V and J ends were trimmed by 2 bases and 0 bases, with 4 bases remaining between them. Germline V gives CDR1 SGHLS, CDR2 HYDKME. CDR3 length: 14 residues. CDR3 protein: CASSRFSYNSPLYF. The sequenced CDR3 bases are TGTGCCAGCTCTCGGTTTTCCTATAATTCGCCCCTCTAC.

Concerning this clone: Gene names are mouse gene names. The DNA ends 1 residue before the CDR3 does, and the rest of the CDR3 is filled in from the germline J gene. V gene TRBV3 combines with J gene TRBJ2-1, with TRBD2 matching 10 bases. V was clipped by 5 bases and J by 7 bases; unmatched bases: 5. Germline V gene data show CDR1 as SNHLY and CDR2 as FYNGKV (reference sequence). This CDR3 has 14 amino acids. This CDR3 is CASSRDWGEAEQFF. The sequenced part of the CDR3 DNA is TGTGCCAGCAGCCGAGACTGGGGGGAGGCTGAGCAGTTC.

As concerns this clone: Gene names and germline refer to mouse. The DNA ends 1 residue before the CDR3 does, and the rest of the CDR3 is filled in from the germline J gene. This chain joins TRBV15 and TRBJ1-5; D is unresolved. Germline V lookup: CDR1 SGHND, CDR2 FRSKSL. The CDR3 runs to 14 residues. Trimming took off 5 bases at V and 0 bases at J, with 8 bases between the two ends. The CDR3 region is CASSATYNNQAPLF. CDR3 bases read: TGTGCCAGCAGTGCGACATATAACAACCAGGCTCCGCTT. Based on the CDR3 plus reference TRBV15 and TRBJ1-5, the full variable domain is DAGVTQTPRHEVAEKGQTIILKCEPVSGHNDLFWYRQTKIQGLELLSYFRSKSLMEDGGAFKDRFKAEMLNSSFSTLKIQPTEPKDSAVYLCASSATYNNQAPLFGEGTRLSVL.

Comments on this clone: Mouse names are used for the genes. The covered CDR3 bases are TGTGCAAGCAGCTTGGGGACTGGGTACTATGAACAGTAC. Translating it yields CASSLGTGYYEQY. The entire CDR3 is CASSLGTGYYEQYF. V and J are TRBV16 and TRBJ2-7; TRBD2 matches 9 bases. The DNA ends 1 residue before the CDR3 does, and the rest of the CDR3 is filled in from the germline J gene. The CDR3 covers 14 residues. V shed 3 bases, J shed 3 bases, and the junction held 3 bases outside the gene matches. The germline V gene has CDR1 SGHSA and CDR2 FRNQAP.

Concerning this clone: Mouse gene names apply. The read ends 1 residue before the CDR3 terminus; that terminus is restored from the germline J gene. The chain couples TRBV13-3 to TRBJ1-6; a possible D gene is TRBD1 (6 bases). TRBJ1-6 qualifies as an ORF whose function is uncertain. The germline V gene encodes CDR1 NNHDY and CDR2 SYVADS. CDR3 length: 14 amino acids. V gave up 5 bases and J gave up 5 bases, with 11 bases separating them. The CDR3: CASRRGRDNSPLYF. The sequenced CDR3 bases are TGTGCCAGCAGGAGGGGGAGAGATAATTCGCCCCTCTAC.

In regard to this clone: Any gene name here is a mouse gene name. The chain's CDR3 is CASSLTTNERLFF. The sequenced part of the CDR3 DNA is TGTGCCAGCAGTTTAACAACCAACGAAAGATTATTT. The J gene is TRBJ1-4, the V gene TRBV14, with D uncertain. Sequencing ends 1 residue short of the CDR3 end; the germline J gene provides the rest. The CDR3 contains 13 residues. V was trimmed by 2 bases and J by 3 bases, leaving 5 bases between them. From germline, CDR1 is SGHDT and CDR2 FRDEAV.

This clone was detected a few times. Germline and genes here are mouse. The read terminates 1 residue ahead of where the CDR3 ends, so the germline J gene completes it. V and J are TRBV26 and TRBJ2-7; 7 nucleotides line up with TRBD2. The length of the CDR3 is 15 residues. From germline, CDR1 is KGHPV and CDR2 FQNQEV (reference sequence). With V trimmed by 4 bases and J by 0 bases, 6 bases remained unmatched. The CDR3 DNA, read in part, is TGTGCCAGCAGTCCCGGCTGGGGGAGCTCCTATGAACAGTAC. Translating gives CASSPGWGSSYEQY. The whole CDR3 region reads CASSPGWGSSYEQYF. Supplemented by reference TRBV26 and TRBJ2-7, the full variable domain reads NSKVIQTPRYLVKGQGQKAKMRCIPEKGHPVVFWYQQNKNNEFKFLINFQNQEVLQQIDMTEKRFSAECPSNSPCSLEIQSSEAGDSALYLCASSPGWGSSYEQYFGPGTRLTVL.

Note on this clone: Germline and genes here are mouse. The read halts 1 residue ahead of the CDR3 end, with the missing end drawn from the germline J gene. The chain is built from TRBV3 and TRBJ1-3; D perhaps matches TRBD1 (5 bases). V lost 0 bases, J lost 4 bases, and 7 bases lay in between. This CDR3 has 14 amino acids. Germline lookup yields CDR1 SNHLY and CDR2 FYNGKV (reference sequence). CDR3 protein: CASSLAGEGNTLYF. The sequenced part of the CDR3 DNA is TGTGCCAGCAGCTTAGCAGGGGAGGGAAATACGCTCTAT.

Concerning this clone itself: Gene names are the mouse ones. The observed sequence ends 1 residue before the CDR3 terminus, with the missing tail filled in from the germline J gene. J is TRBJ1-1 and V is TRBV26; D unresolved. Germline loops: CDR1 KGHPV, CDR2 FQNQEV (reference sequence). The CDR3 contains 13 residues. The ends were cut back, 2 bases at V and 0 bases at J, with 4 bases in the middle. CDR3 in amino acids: CASSLAQNTEVFF. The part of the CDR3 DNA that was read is TGTGCCAGCAGTCTGGCGCAGAACACAGAAGTCTTC.

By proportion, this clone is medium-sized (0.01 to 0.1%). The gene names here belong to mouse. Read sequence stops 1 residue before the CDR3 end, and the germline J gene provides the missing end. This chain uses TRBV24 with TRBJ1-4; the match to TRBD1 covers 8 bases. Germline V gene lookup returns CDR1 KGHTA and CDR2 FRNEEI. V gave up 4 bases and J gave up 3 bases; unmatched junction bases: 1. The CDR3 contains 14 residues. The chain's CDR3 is CASSPQGANERLFF. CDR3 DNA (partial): TGTGCCAGCAGTCCACAGGGGGCCAACGAAAGATTATTT.

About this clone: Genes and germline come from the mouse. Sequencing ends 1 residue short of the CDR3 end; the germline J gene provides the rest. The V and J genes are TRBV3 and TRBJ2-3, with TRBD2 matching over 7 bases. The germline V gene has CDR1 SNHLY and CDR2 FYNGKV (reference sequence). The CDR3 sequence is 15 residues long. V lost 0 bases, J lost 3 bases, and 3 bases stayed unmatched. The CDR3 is CASSLAGGRAETLYF. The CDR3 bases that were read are TGTGCCAGCAGCTTAGCTGGGGGGAGGGCAGAAACGCTGTAT.

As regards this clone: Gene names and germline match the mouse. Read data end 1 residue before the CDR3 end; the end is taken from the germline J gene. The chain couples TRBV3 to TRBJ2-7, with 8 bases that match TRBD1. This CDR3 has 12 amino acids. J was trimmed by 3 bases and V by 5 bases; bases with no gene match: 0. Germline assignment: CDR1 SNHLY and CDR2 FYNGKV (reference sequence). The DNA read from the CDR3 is TGTGCCAGCAGCGGACAGGGCTATGAACAGTAC. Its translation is CASSGQGYEQY. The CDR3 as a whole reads CASSGQGYEQYF.

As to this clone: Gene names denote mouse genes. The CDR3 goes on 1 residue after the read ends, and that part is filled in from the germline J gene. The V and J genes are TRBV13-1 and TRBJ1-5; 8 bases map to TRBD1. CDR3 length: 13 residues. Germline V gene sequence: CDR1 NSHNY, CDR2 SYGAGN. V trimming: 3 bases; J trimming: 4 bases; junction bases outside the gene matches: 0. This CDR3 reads CASSGTGNQAPLF. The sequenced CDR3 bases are TGTGCCAGCAGTGGGACAGGGAACCAGGCTCCGCTT.

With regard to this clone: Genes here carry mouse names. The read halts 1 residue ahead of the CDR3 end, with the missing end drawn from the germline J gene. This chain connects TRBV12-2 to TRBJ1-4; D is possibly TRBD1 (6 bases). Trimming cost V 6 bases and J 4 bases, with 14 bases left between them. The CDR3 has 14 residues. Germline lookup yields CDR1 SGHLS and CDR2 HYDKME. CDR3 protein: CASHPGQYNERLFF. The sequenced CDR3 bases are TGTGCCAGCCATCCGGGACAATACAACGAAAGATTATTT.

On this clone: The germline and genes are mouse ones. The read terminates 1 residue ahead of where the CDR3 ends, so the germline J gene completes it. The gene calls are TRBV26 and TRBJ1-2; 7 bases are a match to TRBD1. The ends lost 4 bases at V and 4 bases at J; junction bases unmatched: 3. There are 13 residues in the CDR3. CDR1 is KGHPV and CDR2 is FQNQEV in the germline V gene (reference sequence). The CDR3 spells CASSPTGISDYTF. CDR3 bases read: TGTGCCAGCAGTCCGACAGGGATCTCCGACTACACC.